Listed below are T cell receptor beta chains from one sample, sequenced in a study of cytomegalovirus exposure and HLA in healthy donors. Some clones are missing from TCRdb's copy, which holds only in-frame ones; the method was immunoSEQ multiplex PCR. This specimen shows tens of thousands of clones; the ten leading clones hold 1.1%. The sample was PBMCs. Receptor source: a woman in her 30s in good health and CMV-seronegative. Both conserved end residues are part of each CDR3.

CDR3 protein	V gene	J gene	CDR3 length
CAWSNPAGYGYTF	TRBV30	TRBJ1-2	13
CASTGVHEQYF	TRBV6-1	TRBJ2-7	11
CASNGDRDSPLHF	TRBV2	TRBJ1-6	13
CASSVRSGRAGELFF	TRBV2	TRBJ2-2	15
CASSLDVQQYPSINEKLFF	TRBV5-1	TRBJ1-4	19
CASNFNQGNTEAFF	TRBV2	TRBJ1-1	14
CASSFGTRPQETQYF	TRBV7-6	TRBJ2-5	15
CASAELWYEQYF	TRBV11-2	TRBJ2-7	12
CASSLQGGNQPQHF	TRBV6-6	TRBJ1-5	14
CASSLLLSSGANVLTF	TRBV5-6	TRBJ2-6	16
CASRHLAGGSYEQYF	TRBV2	TRBJ2-7	15
CSAARGGTQYF	TRBV20-1	TRBJ2-7	11
CASSLISGEGYTF	TRBV7-2	TRBJ1-2	13
CASSEGTGVNYGYTF	TRBV7-2	TRBJ1-2	15
CASRMDRGAEAFF	TRBV5-1	TRBJ1-1	13
CASHYRNTEAFF	TRBV2	TRBJ1-1	12
CASSLGGRLNEQYF	TRBV5-1	TRBJ2-7	14
CASSQPAGTGKFYNSPLHF	TRBV4-2	TRBJ1-6	19
CASSEAPGGIYEQYF	TRBV6-1	TRBJ2-7	15
CASRGAREAFF	TRBV19	TRBJ1-1	11
CASKESQNTGELFF	TRBV7-6	TRBJ2-2	14
CASSLQDGGSYNEQFF	TRBV5-1	TRBJ2-1	16
CASSPGAAREQYF	TRBV11-2	TRBJ2-7	13
CASSWTANYEQYF	TRBV7-8	TRBJ2-7	13
CASSPRGEKLFF	TRBV7-9	TRBJ1-4	12
CASSLGGGSEQYF	TRBV7-9	TRBJ2-7	13
CAWSPLKREEQFF	TRBV30	TRBJ2-1	13
CAWTREPRYGYTF	TRBV30	TRBJ1-2	13
CASRYRGTGELFF	TRBV6-1	TRBJ2-2	13
CASSPLGGGGKETQYF	TRBV6-6	TRBJ2-5	16
CASSLTTSGRGNEQFF	TRBV7-9	TRBJ2-1	16
CASKDSSNQPQHF	TRBV10-2	TRBJ1-5	13
CASSLTGTVYEQYF	TRBV5-1	TRBJ2-7	14
CASSHDAVNTEAFF	TRBV5-4	TRBJ1-1	14
CSVELTRGRYGYTF	TRBV29-1	TRBJ1-2	14
CASSQDVPLRLSVFNSPLHF	TRBV4-1	TRBJ1-6	20
CASTDRDRGRGGYTF	TRBV27	TRBJ1-2	15
CATAGGEAGGRGEQYF	TRBV15	TRBJ2-7	16
CASSPGTGMNTEAFF	TRBV18	TRBJ1-1	15
CASRTLIQSYEQYF	TRBV5-1	TRBJ2-7	14
CASSDAGATHYYEQYF	TRBV6-1	TRBJ2-7	16
CASSLELGSWDEQFF	TRBV7-2	TRBJ2-1	15
CASSDPLAIRETQYF	TRBV6-4	TRBJ2-5	15
CASSAEPSLAGGPGEQFF	TRBV25-1	TRBJ2-1	18
CASSKGRAFF	TRBV21-1	TRBJ1-1	10
CASSAIGTSGYNEQFF	TRBV7-9	TRBJ2-1	16
CASSPRGASYNEQFF	TRBV18	TRBJ2-1	15
CASSPLQGSTEAFF	TRBV18	TRBJ1-1	14
CASSPVGTGNNEQFF	TRBV7-9	TRBJ2-1	15
CASSPGDLETQYF	TRBV5-1	TRBJ2-5	13
CAHAPGVGNTIYF	TRBV30	TRBJ1-3	13
CASSQERSGSSSTKDTQYF	TRBV4-1	TRBJ2-3	19
CASSSPDRSDYGYTF	TRBV6-6	TRBJ1-2	15
CSVESGGFPDTQYF	TRBV29-1	TRBJ2-3	14
CASSSLYGRDGYTF	TRBV7-9	TRBJ1-2	14